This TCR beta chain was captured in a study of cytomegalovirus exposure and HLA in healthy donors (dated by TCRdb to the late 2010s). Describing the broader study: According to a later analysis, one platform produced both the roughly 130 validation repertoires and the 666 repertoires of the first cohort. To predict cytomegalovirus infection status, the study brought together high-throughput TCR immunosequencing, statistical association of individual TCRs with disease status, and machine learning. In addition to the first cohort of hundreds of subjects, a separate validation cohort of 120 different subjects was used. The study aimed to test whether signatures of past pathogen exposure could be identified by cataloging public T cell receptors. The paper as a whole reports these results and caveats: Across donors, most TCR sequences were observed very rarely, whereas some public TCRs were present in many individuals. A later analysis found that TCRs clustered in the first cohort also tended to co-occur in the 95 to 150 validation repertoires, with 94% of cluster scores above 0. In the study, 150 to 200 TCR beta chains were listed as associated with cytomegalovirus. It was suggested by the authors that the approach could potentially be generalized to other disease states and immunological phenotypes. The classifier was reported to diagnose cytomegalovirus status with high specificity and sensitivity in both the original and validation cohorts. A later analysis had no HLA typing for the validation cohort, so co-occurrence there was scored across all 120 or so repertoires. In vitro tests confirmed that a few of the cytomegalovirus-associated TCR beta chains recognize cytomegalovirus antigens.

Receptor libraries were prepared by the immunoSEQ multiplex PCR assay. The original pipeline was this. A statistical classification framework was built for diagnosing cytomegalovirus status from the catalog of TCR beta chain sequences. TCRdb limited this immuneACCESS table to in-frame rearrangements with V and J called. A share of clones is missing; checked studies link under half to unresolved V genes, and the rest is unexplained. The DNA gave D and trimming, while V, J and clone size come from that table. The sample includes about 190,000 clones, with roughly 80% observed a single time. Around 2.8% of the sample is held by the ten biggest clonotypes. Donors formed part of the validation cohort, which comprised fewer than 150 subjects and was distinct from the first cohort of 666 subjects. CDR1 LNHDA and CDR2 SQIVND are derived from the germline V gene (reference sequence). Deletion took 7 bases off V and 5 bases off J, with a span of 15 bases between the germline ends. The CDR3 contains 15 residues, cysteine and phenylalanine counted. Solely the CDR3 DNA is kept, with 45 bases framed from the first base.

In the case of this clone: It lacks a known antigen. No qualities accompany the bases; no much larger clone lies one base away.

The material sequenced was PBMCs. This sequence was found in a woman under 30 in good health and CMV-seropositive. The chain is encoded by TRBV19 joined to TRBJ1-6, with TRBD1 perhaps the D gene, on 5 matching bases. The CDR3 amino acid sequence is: CASIAARGNNSPLHF. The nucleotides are TGTGCCAGTATCGCCGCCCGGGGGAATAATTCACCCCTCCACTTT. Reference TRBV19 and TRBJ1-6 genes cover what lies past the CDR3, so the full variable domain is DGGITQSPKYLFRKEGQNVTLSCEQNLNHDAMYWYRQDPGQGLRLIYYSQIVNDFQKGDIAEGYSVSREKKESFPLTVTSAQKNPTAFYLCASIAARGNNSPLHFGNGTRLTVT.